This is a list of T cell receptor beta chains from one sample in a study of T cell repertoires in cytomegalovirus infection. Their cognate antigens are unknown. Each CDR3 protein gets one entry after TCRdb re-called the reads with MiXCR. The repertoire holds approximately 1,000,000 distinct CDR3 sequences, with around 29% as singletons. Sequenced here: cultured CD8+ T cells from PBMCs, sampled from culture after CMV antigen stimulation. Source of these receptors: a human donor in good health (CMV status not recorded). Some clones in this sample may be carry-over from other donors' samples. The CDR3 runs from the conserved cysteine through the conserved F or W. D genes are given only for firm matches. Clone size is stated in some rows and not others, as once, few, many or a class when expanded.

J gene,clone size,V gene,D gene,CDR3 DNA,CDR3 protein
TRBJ2-1,many,TRBV7-9,-,TGTGCCAGCAGCTTACGGTCCATTGGGAATGAGCAGTTCTTC,CASSLRSIGNEQFF
TRBJ2-7,few,TRBV4-1,TRBD1,TGCGCCAGCAGCCAAGAAACAGGGGGTATCTACGAGCAGTACTTC,CASSQETGGIYEQYF
TRBJ1-5,once,TRBV19,-,TGTGCCAGTAGTATTACCAGTGGGATTTATCAGCCCCAGCATTTT,CASSITSGIYQPQHF
TRBJ1-2,-,TRBV4-1,-,TGCACCAGCAGCCAAGGTGGCGATGGCTACACCTTC,CTSSQGGDGYTF
TRBJ1-5,-,TRBV5-1,-,TGCGCCAGCAGCCTCCGATTCGGTCAGCCCCAGCATTTT,CASSLRFGQPQHF
TRBJ2-5,-,TRBV28,-,TGTGCGATCCGGGGGTACCAAGAGACCCAGTACTTC,CAIRGYQETQYF
TRBJ1-2,many,TRBV7-9,-,TGTGCCAGCAGCTTAGGGACATCGGGCTACACCTTC,CASSLGTSGYTF
TRBJ2-3,few,TRBV7-2,TRBD2,TGTGCCAGCAGCGTGGGACTAGCGGGGTCAGATACGCAGTATTTT,CASSVGLAGSDTQYF
TRBJ2-1,few,TRBV6-1,-,TGTGCCACCATCTGGGAGCAGTTCTTC,CATIWEQFF
TRBJ1-1,-,TRBV7-7,-,TGTACTAGCAGCTTAAGTCGGACGACTGAAGCTTTCTTT,CTSSLSRTTEAFF
TRBJ2-2,-,TRBV7-4,-,TGTGCCAGCGCAGGGATCGGGGAGCTGTTTTTT,CASAGIGELFF
TRBJ2-5,many,TRBV20-1,-,TGCAGTGCTAGTCGGCTTCAAGAGACCCAGTACTTC,CSASRLQETQYF
TRBJ2-2,-,TRBV5-5,TRBD2,TGTGCCAGCAGGATAGGACTAGCGGGGCCCCGGGCCACCGGGGAGCTGTTTTTT,CASRIGLAGPRATGELFF
TRBJ1-5,many,TRBV7-8,-,TGTGCCAGCAGCCCCAGGAGGGGGGACTATCAGCCCCAGCATTTT,CASSPRRGDYQPQHF
TRBJ1-4,few,TRBV7-9,-,TGTGCCAGCAGCTTATCGACGGACCTCCCGGGTGAAAAACTGTTTTTT,CASSLSTDLPGEKLFF
TRBJ1-2,-,TRBV4-1,-,TGCGCCAGCAGCCAGCACCGGGAGATCTATGGCTACACCTTC,CASSQHREIYGYTF
TRBJ2-3,few,TRBV12-3/TRBV12-4,TRBD2,TGTGCCAGCAGTCCGGTCGGACTAGCGGGGACAGAGACGCAGTATTTT,CASSPVGLAGTETQYF
TRBJ2-7,-,TRBV19,TRBD1,TGTGCCAGTAGTACCGGGACAGGGATTGAGCAGTACTTC,CASSTGTGIEQYF
TRBJ2-1,-,TRBV27,-,TGTGCCAGCAGTTTATCGAAACGTGGGTCTGCTTTTGCGTTCTTC,CASSLSKRGSAFAFF
TRBJ1-3,-,TRBV9,TRBD1,TGTGCCAGCAGCCCAGGGGGGGGCCTATCAGCTGGAAACACCATATATTTT,CASSPGGGLSAGNTIYF
TRBJ2-6,few,TRBV3-1,TRBD1,TGTGCCAGCAGCATCGGACAGGGAAGGACTGGGGCCAACGTCCTGACTTTC,CASSIGQGRTGANVLTF
TRBJ2-1,-,TRBV19,TRBD2,TGTGCCAGTAGCACTTTTCCGGGACTAGCGGGCGAAAACAATGAGCAGTTCTTC,CASSTFPGLAGENNEQFF
TRBJ2-2,-,TRBV27,-,TGTGCCAGCAGTTGGAGGGGTAGGAACACCGGGGAGCTGTTTTTT,CASSWRGRNTGELFF
TRBJ1-1,many,TRBV6-2/TRBV6-3,-,TGTGCCAGCGGTATTATGAACACTGAAGCTTTCTTT,CASGIMNTEAFF
TRBJ1-1,-,TRBV29-1,-,TGCAGCATTGAAGAGCTCGTGGGCCTGAACACTGAAGCTTTCTTT,CSIEELVGLNTEAFF
TRBJ2-1,-,TRBV7-9,-,TGTGCCAGCAGCATTCGGACTTACCCCTACAATGAGCAGTTCTTC,CASSIRTYPYNEQFF
TRBJ1-4,-,TRBV4-1,TRBD1,TGTGCCAGCAGCCAAGGGACAGCATTTGCAACTAATGAAAAACTGTTTTTT,CASSQGTAFATNEKLFF
TRBJ2-3,few,TRBV11-1,-,TGTGCCAGCACCCCGATGGGACTTATCACAGATACGCAGTATTTT,CASTPMGLITDTQYF
TRBJ2-3,few,TRBV4-3,TRBD1,TGCGCCAGCAGCCACTTCACAGGGGGGCTCACAGATACGCAGTATTTT,CASSHFTGGLTDTQYF
TRBJ2-1,-,TRBV6-5,-,TGTGCCAGCAGTTCCATACCCTACCTCCGGGAGTCATCCTACAATGAGCAGTTCTTC,CASSSIPYLRESSYNEQFF
TRBJ1-6,-,TRBV11-2,TRBD1,TGTGCCAGCTGGACAGGGCCCATGGAGAACTATAATTCACCCCTCCACTTT,CASWTGPMENYNSPLHF
TRBJ1-4,many,TRBV7-2,-,TGTGCCAGCAGCTTCTTCTTAGGTGGACAGTTGCATGAAAAACTGTTTTTT,CASSFFLGGQLHEKLFF
TRBJ2-3,many,TRBV7-2,TRBD2,TGTGCCAGCACCCAGACTAGCGGCAAAGATACGCAGTATTTT,CASTQTSGKDTQYF
TRBJ1-5,-,TRBV6-1,-,TGTGCCAGCAGTGAAGGGGCGTATAGCAATCAGCCCCAGCATTTT,CASSEGAYSNQPQHF
TRBJ2-1,-,TRBV25-1,-,TGTGCCAGCAAGCCCAAGGGGACTGAGCAGTTCTTC,CASKPKGTEQFF
TRBJ1-5,-,TRBV4-1,-,TGCGCCAGCAGCCAATTCACAGGGAAGATCAATCAGCCCCAGCATTTT,CASSQFTGKINQPQHF
TRBJ1-1,-,TRBV4-1,-,TGCGCCAGCAGCCACCCCGGGCGAGGGTCCACTGAAGCTTTCTTT,CASSHPGRGSTEAFF
TRBJ1-3,-,TRBV9,-,TGTGCCAGCAGCGTCCCCCTAAATGGAGGGGGGGCAAACACCATATATTTT,CASSVPLNGGGANTIYF
TRBJ2-7,-,TRBV2,-,TGTGCCAGCAAAGAGGGACATCAGTACTTC,CASKEGHQYF
TRBJ1-1,many,TRBV7-9,TRBD1,TGTGCCAGCAGCGACAGGGCGAACACTGAAGCTTTCTTT,CASSDRANTEAFF
TRBJ2-5,-,TRBV6-6,TRBD2,TGTGCCAGCAGTTACACCCGGACTAGCGGGGGACTCGCTAATCCTAGGACCCAGTACTTC,CASSYTRTSGGLANPRTQYF